A selection of T cell receptor beta chains follows, all from one sample in a study of blood T cell repertoires in COVID-19. The protocol was immunoSEQ multiplex PCR, while the TCRdb copy is restricted to in-frame clones and leaves out a portion. The table shows around 150,000 clones, with 60% to 80% occurring only once. The sequenced sample consisted of peripheral blood. These receptors all come from a man between 65 and 79 years old with acute or convalescent COVID-19. CDR3s include the opening cysteine and the closing phenylalanine or tryptophan. Fields, in order: CDR3 DNA, CDR3 protein, J gene, D gene, V gene, clone size. D genes are given only for firm matches. The size field is filled for only some rows; it gives once, few, many or a size class.

CDR3 DNA: TGTGCCAGCAGTCGGGAGGGTTCGAACTACGAGCAGTACTTC; CDR3 protein: CASSREGSNYEQYF; J gene: TRBJ2-7; D gene: TRBD2; V gene: TRBV2; clone size: -
CDR3 DNA: TGTGCCAGCAGCCCCGGGACGGACAGGGCCTCACCCCTCCACTTT; CDR3 protein: CASSPGTDRASPLHF; J gene: TRBJ1-6; D gene: TRBD1; V gene: TRBV9; clone size: -
CDR3 DNA: TGTGCCAGTACCGACCTATTGGGTTGGCGCGGCGAACAGCCCCAGCATTTT; CDR3 protein: CASTDLLGWRGEQPQHF; J gene: TRBJ1-5; D gene: -; V gene: TRBV19; clone size: -
CDR3 DNA: TGTGCCAGCAGTTACCAGGCAGCCTACGAGCAGTACTTC; CDR3 protein: CASSYQAAYEQYF; J gene: TRBJ2-7; D gene: -; V gene: TRBV27; clone size: few
CDR3 DNA: TGTGCCAGCAGTTACGTCACTAGCGGGAGGAATGAGCAGTTCTTC; CDR3 protein: CASSYVTSGRNEQFF; J gene: TRBJ2-1; D gene: TRBD2; V gene: TRBV6-5; clone size: -
CDR3 DNA: TGTGCCAGCAGCCCGACTAACCCGCGGGGCACCGGGGAGCTGTTTTTT; CDR3 protein: CASSPTNPRGTGELFF; J gene: TRBJ2-2; D gene: -; V gene: TRBV7-9; clone size: few
CDR3 DNA: TGTGCCAGCAGCTTAGGGGGACAGAGCAATCAGCCCCAGCATTTT; CDR3 protein: CASSLGGQSNQPQHF; J gene: TRBJ1-5; D gene: TRBD1; V gene: TRBV11-2; clone size: -
CDR3 DNA: TGTGCCAGCACGGCAGGGGCCCAATCCTACGAGCAGTACTTC; CDR3 protein: CASTAGAQSYEQYF; J gene: TRBJ2-7; D gene: -; V gene: TRBV6-5; clone size: -
CDR3 DNA: TGTGCCAGCAGATCCGGGACAGCCTACGAGCAGTACTTC; CDR3 protein: CASRSGTAYEQYF; J gene: TRBJ2-7; D gene: TRBD1; V gene: TRBV5-4; clone size: once
CDR3 DNA: TGTGCCAGCAGTGCAGGCACAGATACGCAGTATTTT; CDR3 protein: CASSAGTDTQYF; J gene: TRBJ2-3; D gene: -; V gene: TRBV12-3/TRBV12-4; clone size: -
CDR3 DNA: TGTGCCAGCAGTCGCGGACTAGCGGGACTCCTCCAAGAGACCCAGTACTTC; CDR3 protein: CASSRGLAGLLQETQYF; J gene: TRBJ2-5; D gene: TRBD2; V gene: TRBV6-2/TRBV6-3; clone size: -
CDR3 DNA: TGTGCCAGCAGTTCCTGGGACTTTCCTTCTCGTCAGGGCTACACCTTC; CDR3 protein: CASSSWDFPSRQGYTF; J gene: TRBJ1-2; D gene: -; V gene: TRBV6-5; clone size: -
CDR3 DNA: TGTGCCAGCAGCCCGACGGGGGGCCGATATCACGAGCAGTACTTC; CDR3 protein: CASSPTGGRYHEQYF; J gene: TRBJ2-7; D gene: -; V gene: TRBV7-6; clone size: -
CDR3 DNA: TGTGCCAGCAGTCCTGGACTACCCTCCGAGAAGTATTTT; CDR3 protein: CASSPGLPSEKYF; J gene: TRBJ2-3; D gene: -; V gene: TRBV27; clone size: -
CDR3 DNA: TGTGCCAGCAGTGACCCCCGGGTGGCCCGGGGGGATGAGCAGTTCTTC; CDR3 protein: CASSDPRVARGDEQFF; J gene: TRBJ2-1; D gene: TRBD2; V gene: TRBV25-1; clone size: -
CDR3 DNA: TGTGCCAGTAGTACAAGACAGGGACGAAGGAATGAGCAGTTCTTC; CDR3 protein: CASSTRQGRRNEQFF; J gene: TRBJ2-1; D gene: TRBD1; V gene: TRBV19; clone size: -
CDR3 DNA: TGTGCCAGCAGCCTAATTACAGGGACTAGCAATCAGCCCCAGCATTTT; CDR3 protein: CASSLITGTSNQPQHF; J gene: TRBJ1-5; D gene: -; V gene: TRBV7-8; clone size: -
CDR3 DNA: TGTGCCAGCTCACCCCAGACTAGCAGCTGGAACACCGGGGAGCTGTTTTTT; CDR3 protein: CASSPQTSSWNTGELFF; J gene: TRBJ2-2; D gene: TRBD2; V gene: TRBV18; clone size: -
CDR3 DNA: TGTGCCAGCAGTTACTCGATTCAAGCGCAGACCGTATACGAGCAGTACTTC; CDR3 protein: CASSYSIQAQTVYEQYF; J gene: TRBJ2-7; D gene: -; V gene: TRBV6-2/TRBV6-3; clone size: -
CDR3 DNA: TGCGCCACTAAAGGGGGACCCTTGAACACTGAAGCTTTCTTT; CDR3 protein: CATKGGPLNTEAFF; J gene: TRBJ1-1; D gene: -; V gene: TRBV4-1; clone size: -
CDR3 DNA: TGTGCCAGCAGCGTAGACCTCCAGGGGACTGGAAACACCATATATTTT; CDR3 protein: CASSVDLQGTGNTIYF; J gene: TRBJ1-3; D gene: -; V gene: TRBV9; clone size: -
CDR3 DNA: TGCGCCAGCAGCTTGGTCCCGGGACAAGACTATGGCTACACCTTC; CDR3 protein: CASSLVPGQDYGYTF; J gene: TRBJ1-2; D gene: -; V gene: TRBV5-1; clone size: -
CDR3 DNA: TGTGCCAGCAGTCCAACAGGGGGCGGTCGACCCCAGCATTTT; CDR3 protein: CASSPTGGGRPQHF; J gene: TRBJ1-5; D gene: TRBD1; V gene: TRBV6-5; clone size: -
CDR3 DNA: TGCGCCAGCAACGGGACAGGGCGGGATCCAGATACGCAGTATTTT; CDR3 protein: CASNGTGRDPDTQYF; J gene: TRBJ2-3; D gene: TRBD1; V gene: TRBV23-1; clone size: few
CDR3 DNA: TGTGCCAGCTCACCACCGTTGAGGGGCGCGGGAAGCTCCTATAATTCACCCCTCCACTTT; CDR3 protein: CASSPPLRGAGSSYNSPLHF; J gene: TRBJ1-6; D gene: -; V gene: TRBV18; clone size: -
CDR3 DNA: TGTGCCAGCAGCTCGACCAGGAATCAGCCCCAGCATTTT; CDR3 protein: CASSSTRNQPQHF; J gene: TRBJ1-5; D gene: -; V gene: TRBV7-2; clone size: -
CDR3 DNA: TGTGCCAGCAGCCTTCTGGGGAGCCCGGCAGAGAAACTGTTTTTT; CDR3 protein: CASSLLGSPAEKLFF; J gene: TRBJ1-4; D gene: -; V gene: TRBV7-8; clone size: many
CDR3 DNA: TGTGCCAGCAGTTTGTCGGGGCGGGGGTACGCAGATACGCAGTATTTT; CDR3 protein: CASSLSGRGYADTQYF; J gene: TRBJ2-3; D gene: TRBD2; V gene: TRBV6-5; clone size: -
CDR3 DNA: TGTGCCAGCACTGCGGTGGCTGACTCCGAGCAGTACTTC; CDR3 protein: CASTAVADSEQYF; J gene: TRBJ2-7; D gene: -; V gene: TRBV11-3; clone size: -
CDR3 DNA: TGTGCCAGTAGTATTAGCCAGGGAGGGGCTTACGAGCAGTACTTC; CDR3 protein: CASSISQGGAYEQYF; J gene: TRBJ2-7; D gene: TRBD2; V gene: TRBV19; clone size: -
CDR3 DNA: TGTGCCAGCAGCCACCCGGACAGGGGCCTAAATGGAAACACCATATATTTT; CDR3 protein: CASSHPDRGLNGNTIYF; J gene: TRBJ1-3; D gene: TRBD1; V gene: TRBV4-2; clone size: -
CDR3 DNA: TGCGCCAGCAGTCAAAAAACAGGGTCAGGGACTGGAAACACCATATATTTT; CDR3 protein: CASSQKTGSGTGNTIYF; J gene: TRBJ1-3; D gene: -; V gene: TRBV23-1; clone size: few
CDR3 DNA: TGTGCCAGCAGCTCCCCCGGAGGGACTAGGAGCTACACCTTC; CDR3 protein: CASSSPGGTRSYTF; J gene: TRBJ1-2; D gene: -; V gene: TRBV9; clone size: -
CDR3 DNA: TGTGCCAGCAGCTTAGGGACTAGCGGGCCCGTCTCCTACAATGAGCAGTTCTTC; CDR3 protein: CASSLGTSGPVSYNEQFF; J gene: TRBJ2-1; D gene: TRBD2; V gene: TRBV7-8; clone size: -
CDR3 DNA: TGTGCCAGCAGCCGGAACGAGGGCTTAATCTCGGCGGACACTGAAGCTTTCTTT; CDR3 protein: CASSRNEGLISADTEAFF; J gene: TRBJ1-1; D gene: -; V gene: TRBV7-6; clone size: -
CDR3 DNA: TGCGCCAGCAGCTTGCGCGGACTAGCTGCCGATACGCAGTATTTT; CDR3 protein: CASSLRGLAADTQYF; J gene: TRBJ2-3; D gene: TRBD2; V gene: TRBV5-1; clone size: -
CDR3 DNA: TGTGCCAGCAGCCAAGATGGTCAGGGGGTTCGCAATCAGCCCCAGCATTTT; CDR3 protein: CASSQDGQGVRNQPQHF; J gene: TRBJ1-5; D gene: TRBD1; V gene: TRBV3-1/TRBV3-2; clone size: once
CDR3 DNA: TGTGCCAGCACGAATGACGGAGCGGTCGCGAACACCGGGGAGCTGTTTTTT; CDR3 protein: CASTNDGAVANTGELFF; J gene: TRBJ2-2; D gene: -; V gene: TRBV7-6; clone size: -
CDR3 DNA: TGCAGTGCTAGTGTGGACACTAGCAATCAGCCCCAGCATTTT; CDR3 protein: CSASVDTSNQPQHF; J gene: TRBJ1-5; D gene: -; V gene: TRBV20-1; clone size: -
CDR3 DNA: TGTGCCAGCTCACCACAGGGACAGGGAAGGGGGAACACTGAAGCTTTCTTT; CDR3 protein: CASSPQGQGRGNTEAFF; J gene: TRBJ1-1; D gene: TRBD1; V gene: TRBV18; clone size: once
CDR3 DNA: TGCGCCAGCAGCTTGGGAAACTCAGGGGCCACTGAAGCTTTCTTT; CDR3 protein: CASSLGNSGATEAFF; J gene: TRBJ1-1; D gene: -; V gene: TRBV5-1; clone size: -
CDR3 DNA: TGTGCCACCGTAAGCCCCCAGGGGGCAAATAGCAATCAGCCCCAGCATTTT; CDR3 protein: CATVSPQGANSNQPQHF; J gene: TRBJ1-5; D gene: TRBD1; V gene: TRBV24-1; clone size: -
CDR3 DNA: TGTGCCAGCAGCCACGACACGTTTGGCTACACCTTC; CDR3 protein: CASSHDTFGYTF; J gene: TRBJ1-2; D gene: -; V gene: TRBV14; clone size: -
CDR3 DNA: TGTGCCAGCAGAGGCAGTGAGACAGGATCACCCCTCCACTTT; CDR3 protein: CASRGSETGSPLHF; J gene: TRBJ1-6; D gene: -; V gene: TRBV27; clone size: -
CDR3 DNA: TGTGCCAGCAGCTTAAACGGGGACTTGTCCTACGAGCAGTACTTC; CDR3 protein: CASSLNGDLSYEQYF; J gene: TRBJ2-7; D gene: -; V gene: TRBV7-3; clone size: -
CDR3 DNA: TGTGCCAGCACCCCCGGGGGGGGGACGCCCGTGACCCAGTACTTC; CDR3 protein: CASTPGGGTPVTQYF; J gene: TRBJ2-5; D gene: TRBD2; V gene: TRBV6-2/TRBV6-3; clone size: -
CDR3 DNA: TGTGCCAGCAGTTACTCGAAAAGTGGGAGCGAGACCCAGTACTTC; CDR3 protein: CASSYSKSGSETQYF; J gene: TRBJ2-5; D gene: -; V gene: TRBV6-2/TRBV6-3; clone size: -
CDR3 DNA: TGTGCCATCACCCGCGGTAGCGGGATGAACACCGGGGAGCTGTTTTTT; CDR3 protein: CAITRGSGMNTGELFF; J gene: TRBJ2-2; D gene: TRBD2; V gene: TRBV10-3; clone size: -
CDR3 DNA: TGTGCCAGTAGTCCACCCTGGGAGGCGGGGGAGCAGTACTTC; CDR3 protein: CASSPPWEAGEQYF; J gene: TRBJ2-7; D gene: -; V gene: TRBV19; clone size: -
CDR3 DNA: TGCAGTGCTAGTGAGGGGCCGCGAGAGCAGTACTTC; CDR3 protein: CSASEGPREQYF; J gene: TRBJ2-7; D gene: -; V gene: TRBV20-1; clone size: -
CDR3 DNA: TGTGCCAGCAGTGACGACAGCTCTGGGGCCAACGTCCTGACTTTC; CDR3 protein: CASSDDSSGANVLTF; J gene: TRBJ2-6; D gene: -; V gene: TRBV2; clone size: -
CDR3 DNA: TGTGCCAGCAGCCGTAGCGGGAGGGCCATTTACTTC; CDR3 protein: CASSRSGRAIYF; J gene: TRBJ2-5; D gene: TRBD2; V gene: TRBV5-6; clone size: medium-sized
CDR3 DNA: TGCAGCGTTGAAGGACAGGGCTATGAGCAGTTCTTC; CDR3 protein: CSVEGQGYEQFF; J gene: TRBJ2-1; D gene: TRBD1; V gene: TRBV29-1; clone size: -
CDR3 DNA: TGTGCCAGCAGCTTAAGGGGGGGGGAGGATACGCAGTATTTT; CDR3 protein: CASSLRGGEDTQYF; J gene: TRBJ2-3; D gene: -; V gene: TRBV7-2; clone size: -
CDR3 DNA: TGTGCCAGCACCGTCGGGGATAGTAATTCACCCCTCCACTTT; CDR3 protein: CASTVGDSNSPLHF; J gene: TRBJ1-6; D gene: -; V gene: TRBV28; clone size: -
CDR3 DNA: TGTGCCAGCAGCGATCGCGAGGGCGGGGTGCAAGATACGCAGTATTTT; CDR3 protein: CASSDREGGVQDTQYF; J gene: TRBJ2-3; D gene: -; V gene: TRBV9; clone size: -
CDR3 DNA: TGTGCCAGCTCACCGCGAAATGGCGGGGGGGCAATCAATGAGCAGTTCTTC; CDR3 protein: CASSPRNGGGAINEQFF; J gene: TRBJ2-1; D gene: TRBD2; V gene: TRBV18; clone size: -
CDR3 DNA: TGTGCCAGCTCACTTCGACAGGTTGGGGCCCCGGGCACTGAAGCTTTCTTT; CDR3 protein: CASSLRQVGAPGTEAFF; J gene: TRBJ1-1; D gene: -; V gene: TRBV18; clone size: -
CDR3 DNA: TGTGCCACAGGCCTGGAGGGCGAGCAGTACTTC; CDR3 protein: CATGLEGEQYF; J gene: TRBJ2-7; D gene: -; V gene: TRBV24-1; clone size: -
CDR3 DNA: TGCGCCAGCAGCTTGGGAGGGAGGAACACAGATACGCAGTATTTT; CDR3 protein: CASSLGGRNTDTQYF; J gene: TRBJ2-3; D gene: -; V gene: TRBV5-1; clone size: -